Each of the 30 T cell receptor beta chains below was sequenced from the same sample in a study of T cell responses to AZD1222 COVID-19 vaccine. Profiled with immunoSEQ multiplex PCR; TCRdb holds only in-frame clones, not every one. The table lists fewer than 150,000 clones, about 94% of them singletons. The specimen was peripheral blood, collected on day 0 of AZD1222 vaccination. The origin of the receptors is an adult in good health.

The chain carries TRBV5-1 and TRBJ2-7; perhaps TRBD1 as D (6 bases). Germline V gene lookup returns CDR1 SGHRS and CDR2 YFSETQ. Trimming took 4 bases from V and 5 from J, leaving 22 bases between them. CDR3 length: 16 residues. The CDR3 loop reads CASSASGTRQAHEQYF. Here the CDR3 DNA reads TGCGCCAGCAGCGCTTCTGGGACACGGCAGGCTCACGAGCAGTACTTC.

In DNA form, the CDR3 reads TGCAGCGTTGAAGCCTTCTTGACAGGAAGCATGAACACTGAAGCTTTCTTT. Amino acids: CSVEAFLTGSMNTEAFF. This chain links TRBV29-1 with TRBJ1-1, with D perhaps matching TRBD1 (6 bases). Germline lookup yields CDR1 SQVTM and CDR2 ANQGSEA. The CDR3 length is 17 residues. Trimming removed 1 base from V and 0 bases from J, with 18 bases in between.

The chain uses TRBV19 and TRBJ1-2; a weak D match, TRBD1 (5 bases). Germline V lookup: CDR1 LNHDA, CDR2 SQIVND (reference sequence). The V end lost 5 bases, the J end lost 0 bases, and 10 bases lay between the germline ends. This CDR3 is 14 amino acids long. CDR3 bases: TGTGCCAGTAGTGCGACAGCCGCTAACTATGGCTACACCTTC. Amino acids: CASSATAANYGYTF.

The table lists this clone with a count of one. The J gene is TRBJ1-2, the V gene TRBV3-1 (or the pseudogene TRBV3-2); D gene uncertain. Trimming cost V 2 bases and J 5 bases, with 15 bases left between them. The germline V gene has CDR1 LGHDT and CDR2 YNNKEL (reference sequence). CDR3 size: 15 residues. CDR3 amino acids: CASSQRHGSGYGYTF. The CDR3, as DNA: TGTGCCAGCAGCCAACGCCATGGCAGTGGGTATGGCTACACCTTC.

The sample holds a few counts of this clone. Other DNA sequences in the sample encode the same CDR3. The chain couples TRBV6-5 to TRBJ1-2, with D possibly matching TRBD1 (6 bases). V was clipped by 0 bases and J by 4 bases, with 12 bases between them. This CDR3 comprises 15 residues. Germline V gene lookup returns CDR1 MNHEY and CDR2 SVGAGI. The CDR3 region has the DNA TGTGCCAGCAGTTACTCGGGGAGGGGGAGCTATGGCTACACCTTC. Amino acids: CASSYSGRGSYGYTF.

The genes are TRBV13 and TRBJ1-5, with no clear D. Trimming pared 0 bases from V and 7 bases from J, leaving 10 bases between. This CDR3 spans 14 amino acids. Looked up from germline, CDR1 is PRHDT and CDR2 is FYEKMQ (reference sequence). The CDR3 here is CASSLGQIDQPQHF. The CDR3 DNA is TGTGCCAGCAGCTTAGGTCAGATAGACCAGCCCCAGCATTTT. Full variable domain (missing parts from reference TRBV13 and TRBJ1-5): AAGVIQSPRHLIKEKRETATLKCYPIPRHDTVYWYQQGPGQDPQFLISFYEKMQSDKGSIPDRFSAQQFSDYHSELNMSSLELGDSALYFCASSLGQIDQPQHFGDGTRLSIL.

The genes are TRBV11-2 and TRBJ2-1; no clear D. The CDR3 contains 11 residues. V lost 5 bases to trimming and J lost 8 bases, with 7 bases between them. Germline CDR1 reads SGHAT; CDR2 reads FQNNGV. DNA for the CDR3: TGTGCCAGCAGCCGCATGGATGAGCAGTTCTTC. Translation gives CASSRMDEQFF.

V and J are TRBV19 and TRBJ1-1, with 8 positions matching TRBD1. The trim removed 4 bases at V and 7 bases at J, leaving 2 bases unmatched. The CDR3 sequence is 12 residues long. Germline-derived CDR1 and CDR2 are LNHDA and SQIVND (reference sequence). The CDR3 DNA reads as TGTGCCAGTAGTAGGACAGGGAGTGAAGCTTTCTTT. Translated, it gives CASSRTGSEAFF.

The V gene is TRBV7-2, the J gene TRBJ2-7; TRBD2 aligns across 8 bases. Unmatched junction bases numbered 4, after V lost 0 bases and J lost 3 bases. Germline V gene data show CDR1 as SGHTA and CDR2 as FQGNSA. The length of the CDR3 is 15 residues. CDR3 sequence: CASSLAHRGGYEQYF. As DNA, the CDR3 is TGTGCCAGCAGCTTAGCGCACCGGGGGGGCTACGAGCAGTACTTC.

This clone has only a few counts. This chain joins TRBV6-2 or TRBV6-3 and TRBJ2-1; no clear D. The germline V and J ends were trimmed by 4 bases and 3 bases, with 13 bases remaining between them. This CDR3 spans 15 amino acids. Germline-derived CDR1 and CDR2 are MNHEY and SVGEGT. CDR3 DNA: TGTGCCAGCAGTTCGAGTGGACCGAGCTACAATGAGCAGTTCTTC. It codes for CASSSSGPSYNEQFF.

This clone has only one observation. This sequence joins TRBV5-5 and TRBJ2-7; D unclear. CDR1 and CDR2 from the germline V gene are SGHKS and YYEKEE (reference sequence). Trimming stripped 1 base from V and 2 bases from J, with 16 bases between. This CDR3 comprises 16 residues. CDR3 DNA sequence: TGTGCCAGCAGCTTGAGATTGGCCACCGAACCCTACGAGCAGTACTTC. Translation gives CASSLRLATEPYEQYF.

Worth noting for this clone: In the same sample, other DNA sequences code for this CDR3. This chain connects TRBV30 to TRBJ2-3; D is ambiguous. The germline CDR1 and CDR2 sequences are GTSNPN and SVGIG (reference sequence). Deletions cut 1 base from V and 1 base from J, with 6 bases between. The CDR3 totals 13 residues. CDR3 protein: CAWSGKGTDTQYF. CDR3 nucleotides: TGTGCCTGGAGTGGAAAGGGCACAGATACGCAGTATTTT.

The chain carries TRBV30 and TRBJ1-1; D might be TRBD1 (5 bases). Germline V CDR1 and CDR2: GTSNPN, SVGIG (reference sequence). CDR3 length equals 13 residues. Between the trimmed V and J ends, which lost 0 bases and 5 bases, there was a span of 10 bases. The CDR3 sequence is CAWSVVGGTEAFF. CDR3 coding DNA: TGTGCCTGGAGTGTGGTGGGGGGGACTGAAGCTTTCTTT.

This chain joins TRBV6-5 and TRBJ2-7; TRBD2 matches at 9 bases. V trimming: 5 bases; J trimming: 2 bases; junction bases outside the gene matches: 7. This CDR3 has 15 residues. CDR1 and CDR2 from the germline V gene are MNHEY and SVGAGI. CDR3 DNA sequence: TGTGCCAGCAGTCCTTTAGCGGGGGCCCCCTACGAGCAGTACTTC. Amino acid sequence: CASSPLAGAPYEQYF.

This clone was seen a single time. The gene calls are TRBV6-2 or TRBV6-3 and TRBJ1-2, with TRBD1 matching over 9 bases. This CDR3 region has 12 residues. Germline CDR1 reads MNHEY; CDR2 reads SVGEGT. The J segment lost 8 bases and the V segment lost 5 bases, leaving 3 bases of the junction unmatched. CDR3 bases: TGTGCCAGCAGTAGACAGGGGGGCGGCTACACCTTC. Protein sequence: CASSRQGGGYTF.

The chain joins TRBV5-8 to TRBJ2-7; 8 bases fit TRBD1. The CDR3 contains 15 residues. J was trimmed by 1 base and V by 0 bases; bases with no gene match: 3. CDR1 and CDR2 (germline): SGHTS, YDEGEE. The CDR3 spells CASSLVGQGSYEQYF. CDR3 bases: TGTGCCAGCAGCTTGGTTGGACAGGGTTCCTACGAGCAGTACTTC.

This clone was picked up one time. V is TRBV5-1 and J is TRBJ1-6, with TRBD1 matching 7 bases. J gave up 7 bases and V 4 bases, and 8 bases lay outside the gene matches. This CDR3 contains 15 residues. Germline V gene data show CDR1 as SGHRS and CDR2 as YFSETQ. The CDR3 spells CASSAHDRENSPLHF. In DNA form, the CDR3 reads TGCGCCAGCAGCGCTCACGACAGGGAAAATTCACCCCTCCACTTT.

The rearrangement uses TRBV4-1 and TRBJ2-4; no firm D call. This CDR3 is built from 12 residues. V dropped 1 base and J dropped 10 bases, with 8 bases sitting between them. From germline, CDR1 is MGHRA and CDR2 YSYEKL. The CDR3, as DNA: TGCGCCAGCAGCCAAGTTGGTCGGATTCAGTACTTC. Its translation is CASSQVGRIQYF.

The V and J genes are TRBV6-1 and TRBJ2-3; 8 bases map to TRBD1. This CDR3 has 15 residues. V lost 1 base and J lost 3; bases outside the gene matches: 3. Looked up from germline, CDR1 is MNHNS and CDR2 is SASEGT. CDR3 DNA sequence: TGTGCCAGCAGTGAAGGGACAGGGATGACAGATACGCAGTATTTT. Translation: CASSEGTGMTDTQYF.

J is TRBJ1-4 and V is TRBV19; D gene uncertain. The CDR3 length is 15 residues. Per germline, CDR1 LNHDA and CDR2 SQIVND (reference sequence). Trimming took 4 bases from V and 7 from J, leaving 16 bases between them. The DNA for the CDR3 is TGTGCCAGTAGTAGGACGTCACTAGGTATTGAAAAACTGTTTTTT. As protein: CASSRTSLGIEKLFF.

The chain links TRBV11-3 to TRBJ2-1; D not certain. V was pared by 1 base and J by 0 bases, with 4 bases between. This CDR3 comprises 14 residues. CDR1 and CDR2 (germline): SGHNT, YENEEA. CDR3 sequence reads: CASSLGSSYNEQFF. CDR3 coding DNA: TGTGCCAGCAGCTTAGGGAGCTCCTACAATGAGCAGTTCTTC.

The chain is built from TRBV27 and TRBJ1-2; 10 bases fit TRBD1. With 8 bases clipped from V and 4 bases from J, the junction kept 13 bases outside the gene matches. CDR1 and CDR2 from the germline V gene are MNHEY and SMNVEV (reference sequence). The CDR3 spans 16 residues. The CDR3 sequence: CASAPGRDRGSYGYTF. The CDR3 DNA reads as TGTGCCAGCGCCCCGGGGAGGGACAGGGGAAGCTATGGCTACACCTTC.

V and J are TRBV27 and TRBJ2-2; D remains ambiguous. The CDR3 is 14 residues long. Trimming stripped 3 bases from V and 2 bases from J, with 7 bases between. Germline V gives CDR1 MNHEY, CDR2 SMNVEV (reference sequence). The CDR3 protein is CASSLGTNTGELFF. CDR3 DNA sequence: TGTGCCAGCAGTTTGGGCACTAACACCGGGGAGCTGTTTTTT.

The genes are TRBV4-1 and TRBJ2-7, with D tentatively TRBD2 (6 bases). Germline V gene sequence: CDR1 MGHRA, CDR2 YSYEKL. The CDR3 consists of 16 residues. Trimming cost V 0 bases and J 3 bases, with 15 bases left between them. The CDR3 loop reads CASSQEAGFTSYEQYF. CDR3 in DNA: TGCGCCAGCAGCCAAGAGGCGGGGTTTACTAGCTACGAGCAGTACTTC.

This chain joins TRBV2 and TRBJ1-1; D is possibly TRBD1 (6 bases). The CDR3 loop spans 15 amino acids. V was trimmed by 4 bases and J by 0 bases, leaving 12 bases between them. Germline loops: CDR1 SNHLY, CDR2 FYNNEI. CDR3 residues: CASSAPTGMNTEAFF. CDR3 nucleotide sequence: TGTGCCAGCAGTGCCCCAACAGGGATGAACACTGAAGCTTTCTTT.

This CDR3 is CASSPWTGEMETQYF. The DNA for the CDR3 is TGTGCCAGCAGCCCCTGGACAGGGGAGATGGAGACCCAGTACTTC. The chain links TRBV7-8 to TRBJ2-5; 9 positions match TRBD1. V dropped 5 bases and J dropped 5; count of bases not matched to a gene: 9. The length of the CDR3 is 15 residues. Germline V lookup: CDR1 SGHVS, CDR2 FQNEAQ.

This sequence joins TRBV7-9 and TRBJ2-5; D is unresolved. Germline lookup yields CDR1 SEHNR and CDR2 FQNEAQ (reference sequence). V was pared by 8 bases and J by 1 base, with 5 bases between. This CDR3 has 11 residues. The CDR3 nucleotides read TGTGCCAGCCGTGCCCAAGAGACCCAGTACTTC. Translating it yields CASRAQETQYF.

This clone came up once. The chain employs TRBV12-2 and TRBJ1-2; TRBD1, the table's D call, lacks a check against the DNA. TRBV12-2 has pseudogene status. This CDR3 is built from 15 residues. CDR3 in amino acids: CASRLANDRGRGYTF. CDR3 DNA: TGTGCAAGTCGCTTAGCCAACGACAGGGGTAGAGGCTACACCTTC.

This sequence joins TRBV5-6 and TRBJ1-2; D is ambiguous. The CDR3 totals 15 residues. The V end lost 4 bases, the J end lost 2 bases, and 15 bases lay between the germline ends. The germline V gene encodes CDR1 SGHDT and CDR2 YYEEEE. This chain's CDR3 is CASSRPPGGNYGYTF. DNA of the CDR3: TGTGCCAGCAGCCGACCTCCGGGAGGAAACTATGGCTACACCTTC.

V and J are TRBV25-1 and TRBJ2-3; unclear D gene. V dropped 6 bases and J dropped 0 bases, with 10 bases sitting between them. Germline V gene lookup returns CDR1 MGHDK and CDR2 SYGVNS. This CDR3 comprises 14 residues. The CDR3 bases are TGTGCCAGCAGGGGCCCGCTTAGCACAGATACGCAGTATTTT. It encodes CASRGPLSTDTQYF.